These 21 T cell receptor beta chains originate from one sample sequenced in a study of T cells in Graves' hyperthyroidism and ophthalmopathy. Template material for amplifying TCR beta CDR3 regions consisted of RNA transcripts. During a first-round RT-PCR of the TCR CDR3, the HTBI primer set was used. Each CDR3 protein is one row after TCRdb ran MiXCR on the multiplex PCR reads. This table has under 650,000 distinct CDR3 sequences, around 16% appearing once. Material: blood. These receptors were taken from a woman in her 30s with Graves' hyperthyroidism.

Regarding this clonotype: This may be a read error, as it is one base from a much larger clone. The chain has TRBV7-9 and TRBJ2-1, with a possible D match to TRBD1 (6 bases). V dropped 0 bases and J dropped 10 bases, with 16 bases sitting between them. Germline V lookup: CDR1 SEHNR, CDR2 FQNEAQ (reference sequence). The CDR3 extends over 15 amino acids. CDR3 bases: TGTGCCAGCAGCTTAGCAAGGGGGATAGGGAACGAGCAGTTCTTC. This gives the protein CASSLARGIGNEQFF.

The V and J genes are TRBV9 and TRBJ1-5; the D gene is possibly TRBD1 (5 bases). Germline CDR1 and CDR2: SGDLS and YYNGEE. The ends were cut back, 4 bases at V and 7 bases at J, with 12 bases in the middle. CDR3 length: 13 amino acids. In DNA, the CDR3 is TGTGCCAGCAGCCCCCCGGGGGGGCAGCCCCAGCATTTT. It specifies CASSPPGGQPQHF.

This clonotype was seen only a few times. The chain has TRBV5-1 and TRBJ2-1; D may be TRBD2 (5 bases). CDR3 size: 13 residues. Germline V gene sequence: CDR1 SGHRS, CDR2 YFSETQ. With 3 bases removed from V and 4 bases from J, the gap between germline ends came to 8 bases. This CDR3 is CASSSDFYNEQFF. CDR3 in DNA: TGCGCCAGCAGCTCGGACTTTTACAATGAGCAGTTCTTC.

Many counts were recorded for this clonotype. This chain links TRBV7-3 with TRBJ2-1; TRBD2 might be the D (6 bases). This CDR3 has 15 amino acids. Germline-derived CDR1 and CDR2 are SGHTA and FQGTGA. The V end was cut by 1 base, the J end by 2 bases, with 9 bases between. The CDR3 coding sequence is TGTGCCAGCAGCTTAATACTAGCCGCCTACAATGAGCAGTTCTTC. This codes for CASSLILAAYNEQFF.

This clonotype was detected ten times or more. CDR3 sequence reads: CASSLYGLDYEQYF. The CDR3 DNA follows: TGTGCCAGCAGTTTATACGGACTAGACTACGAGCAGTACTTC. The rearrangement uses TRBV27 and TRBJ2-7; 7 nucleotides agree with TRBD2. CDR1 is MNHEY and CDR2 is SMNVEV in the germline V gene (reference sequence). The trim removed 1 base at V and 3 bases at J, leaving 3 bases unmatched. This CDR3 spans 14 amino acids.

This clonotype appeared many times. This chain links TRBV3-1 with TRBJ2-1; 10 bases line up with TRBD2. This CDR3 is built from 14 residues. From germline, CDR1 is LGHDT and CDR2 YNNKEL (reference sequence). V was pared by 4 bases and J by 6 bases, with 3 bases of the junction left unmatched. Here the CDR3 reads CASSRGTSANEQFF. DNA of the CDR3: TGTGCCAGCAGCCGAGGGACTAGCGCCAATGAGCAGTTCTTC.

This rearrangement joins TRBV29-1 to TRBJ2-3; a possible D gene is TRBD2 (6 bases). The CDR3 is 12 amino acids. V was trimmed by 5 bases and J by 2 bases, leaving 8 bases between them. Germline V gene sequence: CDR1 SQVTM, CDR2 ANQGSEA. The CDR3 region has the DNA TGCAGCGTTAGGAGGGACACAGATACGCAGTATTTT. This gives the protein CSVRRDTDTQYF.

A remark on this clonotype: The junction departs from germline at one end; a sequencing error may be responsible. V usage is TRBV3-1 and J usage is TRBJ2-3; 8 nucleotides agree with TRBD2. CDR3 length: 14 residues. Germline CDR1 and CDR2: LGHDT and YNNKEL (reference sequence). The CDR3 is CVSSQDPSGDTQYF. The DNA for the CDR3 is TGTGTCAGCAGCCAAGATCCTAGCGGGGATACGCAGTATTTT.

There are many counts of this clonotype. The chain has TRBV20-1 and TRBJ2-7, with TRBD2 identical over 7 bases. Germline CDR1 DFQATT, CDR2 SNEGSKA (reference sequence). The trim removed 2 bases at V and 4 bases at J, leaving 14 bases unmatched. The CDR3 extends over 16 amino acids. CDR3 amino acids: CSARFPETSLGYEQYF. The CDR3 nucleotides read TGCAGTGCTAGATTCCCCGAGACTAGCTTGGGGTACGAGCAGTACTTC.

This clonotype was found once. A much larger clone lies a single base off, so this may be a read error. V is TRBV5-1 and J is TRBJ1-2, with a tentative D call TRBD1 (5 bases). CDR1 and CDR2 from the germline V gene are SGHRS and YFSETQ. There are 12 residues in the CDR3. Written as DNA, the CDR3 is TGCGCCGGCAGGGAAGGACAAGGAGGCTACACCTTC. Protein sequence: CAGREGQGGYTF.

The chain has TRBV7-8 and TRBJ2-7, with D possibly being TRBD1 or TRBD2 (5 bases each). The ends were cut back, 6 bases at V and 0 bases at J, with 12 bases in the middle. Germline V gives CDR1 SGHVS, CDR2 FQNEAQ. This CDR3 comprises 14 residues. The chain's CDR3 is CASSSLGRSYEQYF. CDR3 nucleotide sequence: TGTGCCAGCAGTTCCCTGGGACGCTCCTACGAGCAGTACTTC. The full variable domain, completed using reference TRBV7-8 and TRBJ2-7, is GAGVSQSPRYKVAKRGQDVALRCDPISGHVSLFWYQQALGQGPEFLTYFQNEAQLDKSGLPSDRFFAERPEGSVSTLKIQRTQQEDSAVYLCASSSLGRSYEQYFGPGTRLTVT.

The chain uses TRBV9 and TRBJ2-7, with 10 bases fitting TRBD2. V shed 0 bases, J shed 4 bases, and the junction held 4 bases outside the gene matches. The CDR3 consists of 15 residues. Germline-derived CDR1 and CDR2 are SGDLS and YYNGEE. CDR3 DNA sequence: TGTGCCAGCAGCGTAGAAGCGGGAGGGCCGTACGAGCAGTACTTC. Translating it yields CASSVEAGGPYEQYF.

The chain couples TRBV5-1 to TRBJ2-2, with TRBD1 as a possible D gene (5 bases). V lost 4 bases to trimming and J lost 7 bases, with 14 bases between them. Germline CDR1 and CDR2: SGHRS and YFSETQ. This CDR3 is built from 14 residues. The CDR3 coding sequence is TGCGCCAGCAGCAGAACAGGTTTCGGCGGGGAGCTGTTTTTT. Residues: CASSRTGFGGELFF.

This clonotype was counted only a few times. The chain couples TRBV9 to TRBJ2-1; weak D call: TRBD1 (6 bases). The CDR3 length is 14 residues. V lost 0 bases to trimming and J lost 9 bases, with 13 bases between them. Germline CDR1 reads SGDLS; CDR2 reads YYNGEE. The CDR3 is CASSVVRGYGEQFF. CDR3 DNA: TGTGCCAGCAGCGTAGTGAGGGGGTATGGTGAGCAGTTCTTC.

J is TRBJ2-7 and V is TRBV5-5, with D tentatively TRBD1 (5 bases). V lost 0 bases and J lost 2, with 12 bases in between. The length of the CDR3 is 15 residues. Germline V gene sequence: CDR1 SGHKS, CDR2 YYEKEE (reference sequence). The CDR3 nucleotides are TGTGCCAGCAGCTTGGCCCCCAGGGCAACCTACGAGCAGTACTTC. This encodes CASSLAPRATYEQYF.

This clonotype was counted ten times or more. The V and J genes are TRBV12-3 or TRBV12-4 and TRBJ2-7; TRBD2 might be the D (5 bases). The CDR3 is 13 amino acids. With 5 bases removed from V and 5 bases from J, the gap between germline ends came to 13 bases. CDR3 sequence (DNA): TGTGCCAGCAGTCGGGGTCAGGCGGACGAGCAGTACTTC. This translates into CASSRGQADEQYF.

The CDR3 is CASSQGPGGILGGNEQFF. In DNA form, the CDR3 reads TGTGCCAGCAGCCAAGGGCCAGGGGGCATCCTAGGGGGCAATGAGCAGTTCTTC. The chain has TRBV14 and TRBJ2-1; TRBD1 agrees at 8 bases. The ends lost 1 base at V and 6 bases at J; junction bases unmatched: 14. The CDR3 spans 18 residues. Germline lookup yields CDR1 SGHDN and CDR2 FVKESK.

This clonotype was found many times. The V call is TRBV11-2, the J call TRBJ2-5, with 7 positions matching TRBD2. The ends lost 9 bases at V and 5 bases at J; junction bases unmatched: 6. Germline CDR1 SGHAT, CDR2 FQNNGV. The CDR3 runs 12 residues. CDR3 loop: CASGGEGETQYF. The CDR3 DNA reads TGTGCCAGTGGCGGGGAGGGTGAGACCCAGTACTTC.

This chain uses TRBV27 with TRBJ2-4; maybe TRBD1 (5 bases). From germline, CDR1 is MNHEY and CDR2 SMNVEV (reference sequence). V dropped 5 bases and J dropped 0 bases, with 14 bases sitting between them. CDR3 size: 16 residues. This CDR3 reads CASSKDGQLAKNIQYF. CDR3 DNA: TGTGCCAGCAGTAAGGACGGACAACTAGCCAAAAACATTCAGTACTTC.

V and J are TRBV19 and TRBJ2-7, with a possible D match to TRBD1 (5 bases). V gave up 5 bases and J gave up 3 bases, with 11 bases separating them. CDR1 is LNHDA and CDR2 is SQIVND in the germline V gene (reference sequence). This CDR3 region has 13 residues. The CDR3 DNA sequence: TGTGCCAGTAGTGCAGCAGGGAACTACGAGCAGTACTTC. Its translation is CASSAAGNYEQYF. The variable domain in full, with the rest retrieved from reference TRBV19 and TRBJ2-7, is DGGITQSPKYLFRKEGQNVTLSCEQNLNHDAMYWYRQDPGQGLRLIYYSQIVNDFQKGDIAEGYSVSREKKESFPLTVTSAQKNPTAFYLCASSAAGNYEQYFGPGTRLTVT.

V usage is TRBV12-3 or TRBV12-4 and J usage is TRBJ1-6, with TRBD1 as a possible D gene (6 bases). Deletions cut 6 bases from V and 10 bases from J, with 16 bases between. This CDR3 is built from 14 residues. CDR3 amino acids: CASRIQGLGSPLHF. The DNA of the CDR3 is TGTGCCAGCAGAATACAGGGTCTAGGATCACCCCTCCACTTT.